The clone carrying this TCR beta chain was counted a few times. This record belongs to a study of cytomegalovirus exposure and HLA in healthy donors. In the PCR, 60 Vbeta and 13 Jbeta primers were used. The method was immunoSEQ multiplex PCR; TCRdb's version includes in-frame clones alone and lacks a portion of them. The table lists approximately 190,000 clones, approximately 85% of them singletons. The CDR3 has 16 residues. In germline, CDR1 is SNHLY, CDR2 FYNNEI. Trimming removed 5 bases at V and 1 base at J, with 15 bases between. The TCR was taken from a woman aged 18-29 years in good health and CMV-seronegative. The sequenced sample was PBMCs. The chain joins TRBV2 to TRBJ2-1; tentatively, D is TRBD2 (6 bases). The CDR3 DNA sequence: TGTGCCAGCAGTCCCCCTCCGGGAGTATCCTACAATGAGCAGTTCTTC. Its translation: CASSPPPGVSYNEQFF.